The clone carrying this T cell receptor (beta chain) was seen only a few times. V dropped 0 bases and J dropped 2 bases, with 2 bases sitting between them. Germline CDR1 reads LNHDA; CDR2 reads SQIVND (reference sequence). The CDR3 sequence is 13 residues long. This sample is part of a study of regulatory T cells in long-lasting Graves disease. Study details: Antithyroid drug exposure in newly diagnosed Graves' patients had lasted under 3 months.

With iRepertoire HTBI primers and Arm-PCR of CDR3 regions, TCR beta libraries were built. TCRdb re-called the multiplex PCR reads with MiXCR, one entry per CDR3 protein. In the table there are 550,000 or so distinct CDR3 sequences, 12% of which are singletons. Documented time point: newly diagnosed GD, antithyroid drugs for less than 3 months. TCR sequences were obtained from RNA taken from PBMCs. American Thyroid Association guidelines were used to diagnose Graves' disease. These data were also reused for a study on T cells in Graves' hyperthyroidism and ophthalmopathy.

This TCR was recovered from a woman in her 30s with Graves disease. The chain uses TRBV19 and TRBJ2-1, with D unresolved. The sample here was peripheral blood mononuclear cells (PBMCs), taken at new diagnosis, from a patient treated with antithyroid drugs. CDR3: CASSIDTYNEQFF. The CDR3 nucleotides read TGTGCCAGTAGTATAGATACCTACAATGAGCAGTTCTTC.